Only a few counts were recorded for the clone carrying this T cell receptor (beta chain). As yet, its antigen is unknown. Germline V CDR1 and CDR2: SGHTA, FQGNSA. Trimming took off 1 base at V and 10 bases at J, with 10 bases between the two ends. The CDR3 has 12 residues. A multiplex PCR was run with 60 Vbeta primers and 13 Jbeta primers. The method was immunoSEQ multiplex PCR; TCRdb's version includes in-frame clones alone and lacks a portion of them. The sample yields 95,000 to 100,000 clones, roughly 82% seen once. This sample is drawn from a study of cytomegalovirus exposure and HLA in healthy donors. Study details: About 85 million unique TCRs from HLA-typed donors were held in an early release of data.

Overall study results and limits: Cytomegalovirus status, reportedly, was diagnosed with high specificity and sensitivity by the classifier. Analysis performed later found 16,951 TCR beta sequences associated with HLA alleles at 0.05 false discovery rate.

The rearrangement uses TRBV7-2 and TRBJ1-2; tentative D call: TRBD1 (5 bases). This sequence originates from a man in his forties or fifties in good health and CMV-seronegative. Source material: PBMCs. The CDR3 DNA follows: TGTGCCAGCAGCTTAGAGGCAGGGCCCTACACCTTC. Residues: CASSLEAGPYTF.